The rows below give T cell receptor beta chains drawn from one sample of a study of spatial heterogeneity in lung cancer. TCRdb re-called the 5' RACE reads through MiXCR, storing one row per CDR3 protein. The sample yields 25,000 to 35,000 distinct CDR3 sequences, approximately 5.1% seen once. The specimen comprised PBMCs, sampled at follow-up. The receptor set was obtained from a female donor with early-stage non-small cell lung cancer. Each CDR3 is given with its conserved first and last residue. Fields, in order: clone size, V gene, D gene, CDR3 length, J gene, CDR3 DNA, CDR3 protein. D genes are given only for firm matches. Not all rows give a size; the values are once, few, many and, for expanded clones, a class.

>many|TRBV7-2|TRBD2|15|TRBJ2-7
TGTGCCAGCAGCTCAGGCGGACTAGCAGTTTACGAGCAGTACTTC
CASSSGGLAVYEQYF
>many|TRBV2|TRBD2|15|TRBJ2-1
TGTGCCAGCAGCCCCGGGACTAGTAATGTGAATGAGCAGTTCTTC
CASSPGTSNVNEQFF
>many|TRBV11-1|NA|16|TRBJ2-1
TGTGCCAGCAGCTTAGTCCCCCTCGAACCCTACAATGAGCAGTTCTTC
CASSLVPLEPYNEQFF
>many|TRBV3-1|TRBD1|19|TRBJ1-1
TGTGCCAGCAGCCACGTGAGCATCTTTAACAGGGGGCTGGGGACTGAAGCTTTCTTT
CASSHVSIFNRGLGTEAFF
>NA|TRBV29-1|TRBD2|15|TRBJ2-1
TGCAGCGTCCACGGACTAGGAGGGACCCACAATGAGCAGTTCTTC
CSVHGLGGTHNEQFF
>many|TRBV30|NA|13|TRBJ2-7
TGTGCCTGGAGTGAGGGGGTCGGGTACGAGCAGTACTTC
CAWSEGVGYEQYF
>many|TRBV30|TRBD1|14|TRBJ1-6
TGTGCCTGGAGCCGGGACAGGGGAAATTCACCCCTCCACTTT
CAWSRDRGNSPLHF
>many|TRBV20-1|TRBD1|14|TRBJ2-3
TGCAGTGCTAGAGGGACAGGAAACACAGATACGCAGTATTTT
CSARGTGNTDTQYF
>many|TRBV5-1|TRBD2|14|TRBJ2-5
TGCGCCAGCAGCTTGGGGACTAGCGTGGAGACCCAGTACTTC
CASSLGTSVETQYF
>many|TRBV3-1|TRBD2|15|TRBJ2-1
TGTGCCAGCAGTCCCGTCGCTAGCGGGATCAATGAGCAGTTCTTC
CASSPVASGINEQFF
>NA|TRBV19|TRBD2|14|TRBJ2-2
TGTGCCAGTATCGGACTAGACGGAACCGGGGAGCTGTTTTTT
CASIGLDGTGELFF
>many|TRBV12-3/TRBV12-4|TRBD2|14|TRBJ2-5
TGTGCCAGCAGTCCGACTAGCGGGATAGAGACCCAGTACTTC
CASSPTSGIETQYF
>many|TRBV28|TRBD1|13|TRBJ2-5
TGTGCCAGCCGGGACAGTAAGCAAGAGACCCAGTACTTC
CASRDSKQETQYF
>many|TRBV12-3/TRBV12-4|NA|12|TRBJ1-1
TGTGCCAGCAGTTTCCGGGAGACTGAAGCTTTCTTT
CASSFRETEAFF
>many|TRBV12-3/TRBV12-4|TRBD1|15|TRBJ1-1
TGTGCCAGCAGCCTCCAGGGGGGCGTGAACACTGAAGCTTTCTTT
CASSLQGGVNTEAFF